This is a list of T cell receptor beta chains from one sample in a study of T cells in Graves' hyperthyroidism and ophthalmopathy. One entry per CDR3 protein results from TCRdb running MiXCR on the multiplex PCR reads. The sample has 480,000 or so distinct CDR3 sequences; 14% are singletons. The material sequenced was blood. These receptors came from a woman aged 18-35 years with Graves' hyperthyroidism. Both conserved end residues are part of each CDR3. A D gene is named only where the DNA matches it firmly. Only part of the rows carry a size: once, few, many, or a class if the clone is expanded.

abundance,j_gene,d_gene,v_gene,CDR3nt,CDR3aa
many,TRBJ2-5,TRBD2,TRBV7-9,TGTGCCAGCAGCTCTAGCGGGGCGGCGGAGACCCAGTACTTC,CASSSSGAAETQYF
many,TRBJ1-2,.,TRBV14,TGTGCCAGCAGCCAAGTCCCATACCCCAACTATGGCTACACCTTC,CASSQVPYPNYGYTF
many,TRBJ1-6,.,TRBV27,TGTGCCAGCACCCTTGGGGGGGGGCAACATTCACCCCTCCACTTT,CASTLGGGQHSPLHF
few,TRBJ1-1,.,TRBV10-3,TGTGCCATCAGACAGGGTGACGGCACTGAAGCTTTCTTT,CAIRQGDGTEAFF
many,TRBJ1-1,.,TRBV18,TGTGCCAGCTCACCGCGACAGGAGATGAACACTGAAGCTTTCTTT,CASSPRQEMNTEAFF
.,TRBJ1-2,TRBD1,TRBV20-1,TGCAGTGCCCGCCGGGACAGAGATGGCTACACCTTC,CSARRDRDGYTF
many,TRBJ2-7,.,TRBV20-1,TGCAGTGCTAAAGGGAACTACGAGCAGTACTTC,CSAKGNYEQYF
many,TRBJ2-7,.,TRBV11-2,TGTGCCAGCAGCCCCCAACTCCAGAGCTACGAGCAGTACTTC,CASSPQLQSYEQYF
.,TRBJ2-1,.,TRBV30,TGTGCCTGGCTGGGAGCGACCAATGAGCAGTTCTTC,CAWLGATNEQFF
many,TRBJ1-1,TRBD1,TRBV12-3/TRBV12-4,TGTGCCAGCAGTTTAGGAGACCGGCAGGGGGCCACTGAAGCTTTCTTT,CASSLGDRQGATEAFF
few,TRBJ2-3,.,TRBV6-1,TGTGCCAGCACAGGACAGATAACGCAGTATTTT,CASTGQITQYF
many,TRBJ2-2,.,TRBV7-6,TGTGCCAGCAGCCCACCTGGGGGGCGCTCCACCGGGGAGCTGTTTTTT,CASSPPGGRSTGELFF
.,TRBJ1-6,TRBD1,TRBV7-8,TGTGCCAGCAGCCCCCCGGGACAGGGCGCGCCCCTCCACTTT,CASSPPGQGAPLHF
many,TRBJ2-7,.,TRBV28,TGTGCCAGCAGTTTGGTGGCTTCCTACGAGCAGTACTTC,CASSLVASYEQYF
.,TRBJ2-1,TRBD2,TRBV25-1,TGTGCCAGCAGTTATTCCGGGGCGGGAGCCTACAATAAGCAGTTCTTC,CASSYSGAGAYNKQFF
few,TRBJ1-3,.,TRBV13,TGTGCCAGCAGCCGCGACCCCCCCGGGACCAACTGGAAACAGAGAAGCACCATATATTTT,CASSRDPPGTNWKQRSTIYF
many,TRBJ1-1,TRBD1,TRBV2,TGTGCCAGCAGAGACCGACAGGGGAACACTGAAGCTTTCTTT,CASRDRQGNTEAFF
many,TRBJ2-3,.,TRBV3-1,TGTGCCAGCAGCCACCTAGAGCATACGCAGTATTTT,CASSHLEHTQYF
.,TRBJ2-2,TRBD2,TRBV25-1,TGTGCCAGCAGTGCATCACAGGCTAGCGGGGCTATCACCGGGGAGCTGTTCTTT,CASSASQASGAITGELFF
many,TRBJ2-3,.,TRBV28,TGTGCCAGCGTCGGGGGAGAGGCAGATACGCAGTATTTT,CASVGGEADTQYF
many,TRBJ1-2,TRBD1,TRBV11-3,TGTGCCAGCAGCCCGTGGACAGGGCTCCCCTCGGACTATGGCTACACCTTC,CASSPWTGLPSDYGYTF
many,TRBJ2-1,.,TRBV11-2,TGTGCCAGCAGCTTAGAGGGGTGGGGGAATGAGCAGTTCTTC,CASSLEGWGNEQFF
few,TRBJ1-1,TRBD1,TRBV5-5,TGTGCCAGCAGCTTCCAACAGGGGGTTGGTGAAGCTTTCTTT,CASSFQQGVGEAFF
few,TRBJ2-2,.,TRBV10-3,TGTGCCATCAGTGAGTCAGGCTCCGGGGAGCTGTTTTTT,CAISESGSGELFF
many,TRBJ2-2,.,TRBV30,TGTGCCTGGAGTGCAAGGTGGGGCGGGGAGCTGTTTTTT,CAWSARWGGELFF
.,TRBJ1-1,.,TRBV25-1,TGTGCCAGCAGTGAACCTAAAGGCCGAGGGGACACGGCTTTCTTT,CASSEPKGRGDTAFF
.,TRBJ2-2,.,TRBV2,TGTGCCAGCAGCCGGCAGGGTGGTATCACCGGGGAGCTGTTTTTT,CASSRQGGITGELFF
.,TRBJ2-1,TRBD2,TRBV12-3/TRBV12-4,TGTGCCGGCAGCCGAATATTACTCCCTAGCGGGGGCTCGGGCAATGAGCAGTTCTTC,CAGSRILLPSGGSGNEQFF
many,TRBJ1-5,.,TRBV19,TGTGCCAGTTCGGGTAGGAATCAGCCCCAGCATTTT,CASSGRNQPQHF
.,TRBJ2-1,TRBD2,TRBV5-1,TGCGCCAGCAGCTTGAACAGACTAGCGGGAGGGAGGAGGGATGAGCAGTTCTTC,CASSLNRLAGGRRDEQFF
many,TRBJ1-1,.,TRBV6-1,TGTGCCAGCAGTCCCCGCCAGGAGACTGAAGCTTTCTTT,CASSPRQETEAFF
.,TRBJ2-2,.,TRBV14,TGTGCCAGCAGCCAAAGGCACTCTACGTTCAGGACCAACACCGGGGAGCTGTTTTTT,CASSQRHSTFRTNTGELFF
many,TRBJ1-2,.,TRBV30,TGTGCCTGGGCTCCCAACTATGGCTACACCTTC,CAWAPNYGYTF
.,TRBJ2-5,.,TRBV19,TGTGCCAGTAGTTCGGGACAATTCGAGACCCAGTACTTC,CASSSGQFETQYF
few,TRBJ1-1,.,TRBV19,TGTGCCAGTAGTATAATTAGGGAGAACACTGAAGCTTTCTTT,CASSIIRENTEAFF
many,TRBJ2-6,.,TRBV12-3/TRBV12-4,TGTGCCAGCAGTTTCGGCGGCTCAGGGGCCAACGTCCTGACTTTC,CASSFGGSGANVLTF
many,TRBJ2-3,.,TRBV2,TGTGCCAGCAGTCGGGGACAAAGGCCCACAGATACGCAGTATTTT,CASSRGQRPTDTQYF